The source of this T cell receptor beta chain is a study of shared clonotypes between healthy human individuals. The table came from immunoSEQ multiplex PCR; TCRdb's copy has only in-frame clones and leaves some out. Of approximately 500,000 clones in the sample, roughly 79% are singletons; the top ten hold around 12%. Trimming took 1 base from V and 4 from J; bases not matched to a gene: 10. The CDR3 consists of 16 residues. Germline loops: CDR1 LNHNV, CDR2 YYDKDF (reference sequence). The receptor was isolated from a middle-aged woman in good health. Some clones in this sample may be carry-over from other donors' samples. Source material: PBMCs. The chain is built from TRBV15 and TRBJ2-7; 7 positions match TRBD2. The CDR3 DNA reads TGTGCCACCAGCAGAGCTCCGTCCTCCGGGGGGTACGAGCAGTACTTC. Its protein product is CATSRAPSSGGYEQYF.